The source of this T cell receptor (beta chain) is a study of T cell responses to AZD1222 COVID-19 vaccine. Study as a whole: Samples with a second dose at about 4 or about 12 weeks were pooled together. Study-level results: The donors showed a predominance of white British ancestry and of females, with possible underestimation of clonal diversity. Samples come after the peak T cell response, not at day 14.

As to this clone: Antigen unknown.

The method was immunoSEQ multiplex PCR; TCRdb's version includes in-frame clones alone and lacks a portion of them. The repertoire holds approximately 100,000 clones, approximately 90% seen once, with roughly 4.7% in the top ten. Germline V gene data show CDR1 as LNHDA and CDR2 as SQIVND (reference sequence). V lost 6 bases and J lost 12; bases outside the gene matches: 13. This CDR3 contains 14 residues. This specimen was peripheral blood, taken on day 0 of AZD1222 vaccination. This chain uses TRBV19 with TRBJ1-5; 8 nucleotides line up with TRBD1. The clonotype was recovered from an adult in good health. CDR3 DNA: TGTGCCAGTAGATCGGCCGGACAGGGAGAATACCAGCATTTT. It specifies CASRSAGQGEYQHF.